A single sample is the source of the 30 T cell receptor beta chains below, sequenced in a study of OX40 agonist ivuxolimab in advanced cancers. Produced via immunoSEQ multiplex PCR; TCRdb's table is partial and in-frame only. The profile covers roughly 70,000 clones, with more than 80% appearing a single time and roughly 2% taken by the ten largest. Sequencing used CD4+ or CD8+ T cells sorted from blood, obtained in a trial of the OX40 agonist ivuxolimab. These TCRs come from an adult with an advanced solid tumor such as melanoma, head and neck, liver or kidney cancer.

CDR3 nucleotides: TGTGCCAGCAGTCCCGGGGCGGCAGGGGAGGGCTATGGCTACACCTTC. It is translated as CASSPGAAGEGYGYTF. This chain uses TRBV2 with TRBJ1-2; D might be TRBD1 (6 bases). V lost 5 bases to trimming and J lost 4 bases, with 20 bases between them. CDR1 is SNHLY and CDR2 is FYNNEI in the germline V gene. CDR3 length equals 16 residues.

This chain links TRBV19 with TRBJ1-2, with TRBD1 as a possible D gene (5 bases). CDR3 length: 14 residues. Germline V CDR1 and CDR2: LNHDA, SQIVND (reference sequence). Deletions cut 5 bases from V and 4 bases from J, with 14 bases between. The CDR3 DNA reads TGTGCCAGTAGTCGAGACTGGGACTCCTATGGCTACACCTTC. Encoded protein: CASSRDWDSYGYTF.

The V and J genes are TRBV5-5 and TRBJ1-1; 10 bases align to TRBD1. Looked up from germline, CDR1 is SGHKS and CDR2 is YYEKEE (reference sequence). V dropped 0 bases and J dropped 7; count of bases not matched to a gene: 3. This CDR3 contains 14 residues. CDR3 sequence: CASSLGQGAIEAFF. The CDR3 nucleotides are TGTGCCAGCAGCTTGGGACAGGGGGCGATTGAAGCTTTCTTT.

This chain connects TRBV11-2 to TRBJ1-2; no firm D call. This CDR3 region has 11 residues. Germline CDR1 and CDR2: SGHAT and FQNNGV. Trimming left V 4 bases short and J 7 bases short, with 7 bases between. The CDR3 bases are TGTGCCAGCAGCTCCCTCCGTGGCTACACCTTC. Protein sequence: CASSSLRGYTF.

The rearrangement joins TRBV10-2 to TRBJ2-3; 7 bases line up with TRBD2. The CDR3 runs 14 residues. Germline values: CDR1 WSHSY, CDR2 SAAADI. Trimming removed 6 bases from V and 3 bases from J; junction bases left unmatched: 6. Here the CDR3 reads CASRQLAITDTQYF. Written as DNA, the CDR3 is TGCGCCAGCAGGCAACTAGCGATTACAGATACGCAGTATTTT.

CDR3 region: CASSLLPGAPYGYTF. For the CDR3, the DNA is TGTGCCAGCAGTTTACTGCCAGGGGCCCCCTATGGCTACACCTTC. The chain has TRBV27 and TRBJ1-2; D is perhaps TRBD1 (6 bases). Germline CDR1 and CDR2: MNHEY and SMNVEV (reference sequence). CDR3 size: 15 residues. Between the trimmed V and J ends, which lost 2 bases and 4 bases, there was a span of 14 bases.

V is TRBV29-1 and J is TRBJ2-1; 7 bases fit TRBD1. Germline V lookup: CDR1 SQVTM, CDR2 ANQGSEA. The CDR3 is made up of 15 amino acids. The V and J ends lost 4 bases and 4 bases, in that order; junction bases with no gene match: 10. CDR3 nucleotide sequence: TGCAGCGTTGTCTCACCGGGACAGAAATACAATGAGCAGTTCTTC. Residues: CSVVSPGQKYNEQFF.

The CDR3 sequence: CASSQIAGRGYNEQFF. The CDR3 region has the DNA TGCGCCAGCAGTCAAATAGCGGGGAGGGGATACAATGAGCAGTTCTTC. The chain is built from TRBV5-1 and TRBJ2-1; TRBD2 aligns across 8 bases. The CDR3 is 16 residues long. Germline loops: CDR1 SGHRS, CDR2 YFSETQ. V shed 5 bases, J shed 4 bases, and the junction held 11 bases outside the gene matches.

The V gene is TRBV30, the J gene TRBJ2-7; D call uncertain. Trimming stripped 2 bases from V and 1 base from J, with 9 bases between. The V gene's germline CDR1 is GTSNPN and CDR2 SVGIG (reference sequence). The length of the CDR3 is 13 residues. The CDR3 protein is CAWSSGRSYEQYF. The CDR3 DNA sequence: TGTGCCTGGAGTTCGGGCAGATCCTACGAGCAGTACTTC.

This chain connects TRBV6-5 to TRBJ2-1, with a possible D match to TRBD2 (5 bases). Trimming stripped 1 base from V and 5 bases from J, with 9 bases between. Germline CDR1 and CDR2: MNHEY and SVGAGI. The CDR3 runs to 14 residues. The CDR3 DNA is TGTGCCAGCAGTTACTGGCTAGCAGACAATGAGCAGTTCTTC. Protein: CASSYWLADNEQFF.

This clone is medium-sized by share. As DNA, the CDR3 is TGTGCCTGGAACTCGGAGAGGCACTATGGCTACACCTTC. Amino acids: CAWNSERHYGYTF. The chain is built from TRBV30 and TRBJ1-2, with no clear D. This CDR3 has 13 amino acids. The V and J ends lost 4 bases and 3 bases respectively, with 12 bases between them. Germline V gene data show CDR1 as GTSNPN and CDR2 as SVGIG (reference sequence).

This clone was counted a few times. The rearrangement links TRBV4-2 to TRBJ2-1; perhaps TRBD2 as D (6 bases). Trimming shortened V by 2 bases and J by 7 bases, and 18 bases separated the two germline ends. The germline V gene encodes CDR1 LGHNA and CDR2 YNFKEQ. The CDR3 is 16 amino acids. CDR3 residues: CASSQTPYGSQNEQFF. The CDR3, as DNA: TGTGCCAGCAGCCAAACCCCGTACGGGAGTCAGAATGAGCAGTTCTTC.

J is TRBJ2-5 and V is TRBV5-1; 8 positions match TRBD1. Germline trimming cut 4 bases from V and 9 bases from J; bases unmatched to any gene: 2. The CDR3 runs 11 residues. In germline, CDR1 is SGHRS, CDR2 YFSETQ. The CDR3 reads CASSLTGAQYF. As DNA, the CDR3 is TGCGCCAGCAGCCTGACAGGGGCCCAGTACTTC. Full variable domain (missing parts from reference TRBV5-1 and TRBJ2-5): KAGVTQTPRYLIKTRGQQVTLSCSPISGHRSVSWYQQTPGQGLQFLFEYFSETQRNKGNFPGRFSGRQFSNSRSEMNVSTLELGDSALYLCASSLTGAQYFGPGTRLLVL.

The chain uses TRBV5-1 and TRBJ2-1, with TRBD2 identical over 10 bases. The germline gives CDR1 SGHRS, CDR2 YFSETQ. Germline trimming cut 0 bases from V and 9 bases from J; bases unmatched to any gene: 12. The CDR3 runs to 17 residues. The CDR3 coding sequence is TGCGCCAGCAGCTTGGGACTCGGGACTAGCGATTGGGGTGAGCAGTTCTTC. Its translation is CASSLGLGTSDWGEQFF. Full variable domain (outside the CDR3, taken from reference TRBV5-1 and TRBJ2-1): KAGVTQTPRYLIKTRGQQVTLSCSPISGHRSVSWYQQTPGQGLQFLFEYFSETQRNKGNFPGRFSGRQFSNSRSEMNVSTLELGDSALYLCASSLGLGTSDWGEQFFGPGTRLTVL.

The J gene is TRBJ1-4, the V gene TRBV5-1; the match to TRBD1 covers 9 bases. Germline assignment: CDR1 SGHRS and CDR2 YFSETQ. CDR3 length equals 16 residues. Trimming cost V 4 bases and J 8 bases; bases outside gene matches: 12. The CDR3 is CASSHLGQGEHEKLFF. The CDR3 region has the DNA TGCGCCAGCAGCCATTTGGGACAGGGAGAGCACGAAAAACTGTTTTTT.

The chain has TRBV7-9 and TRBJ2-1; unclear D gene. Between the trimmed V and J ends, which lost 7 bases and 5 bases, there was a span of 12 bases. The CDR3 spans 13 residues. Germline CDR1 SEHNR, CDR2 FQNEAQ (reference sequence). The CDR3 DNA reads as TGTGCCAGCACCCCCCCTGGGGACAATGAGCAGTTCTTC. Translated: CASTPPGDNEQFF.

The genes are TRBV6-5 and TRBJ2-3; unclear D gene. Germline assignment: CDR1 MNHEY and CDR2 SVGAGI. V shed 0 bases and J shed 6 bases, with 13 bases lying between them. The CDR3 sequence is 15 residues long. The CDR3 here is CASSYSRRVEDTQYF. CDR3 nucleotide sequence: TGTGCCAGCAGTTACTCCAGAAGGGTGGAGGATACGCAGTATTTT.

The CDR3 spells CSAPGTVGETF. DNA of the CDR3: TGCAGTGCTCCGGGAACAGTGGGGGAGACCTTC. This chain links TRBV20-1 with TRBJ1-2, with a weak D call TRBD1 (5 bases). The CDR3 sequence is 11 residues long. V was cut by 5 bases and J by 14 bases, with 18 bases left in between. Germline CDR1 is DFQATT and CDR2 is SNEGSKA (reference sequence).

The rearrangement links TRBV11-3 to TRBJ2-1, with D possibly TRBD2 on 5 matching bases. The CDR3 extends over 15 amino acids. Germline CDR1 reads SGHNT; CDR2 reads YENEEA. Trimming stripped 1 base from V and 5 bases from J, with 12 bases between. The CDR3 region has the DNA TGTGCCAGCAGCTTAGTATCACTAGTCGACAATGAGCAGTTCTTC. Translation: CASSLVSLVDNEQFF.

This clone has just one count. The V call is TRBV19, the J call TRBJ2-1, with 12 nucleotides matching TRBD2. Germline CDR1 LNHDA, CDR2 SQIVND (reference sequence). The CDR3 runs 16 residues. V was pared by 3 bases and J by 4 bases, with 4 bases of the junction left unmatched. The CDR3 reads CASSMPLAGGYNEQFF. CDR3 DNA: TGTGCCAGTAGTATGCCACTAGCGGGGGGATACAATGAGCAGTTCTTC.

The gene calls are TRBV6-5 and TRBJ2-7; D possibly corresponds to TRBD2 (7 bases). Trimming cost V 8 bases and J 1 base, with 15 bases left between them. There are 14 residues in the CDR3. Germline CDR1 is MNHEY and CDR2 is SVGAGI. CDR3 in DNA: TGTGCCAGCTCCACGGGGGGCTCATCCTACGAGCAGTACTTC. This sequence encodes CASSTGGSSYEQYF.

This clone has only a few counts. The V call is TRBV4-1, the J call TRBJ2-1; possibly TRBD1 or TRBD2 for D (6 bases each). Looked up from germline, CDR1 is MGHRA and CDR2 is YSYEKL. The CDR3 loop spans 16 amino acids. The V gene lost 1 base and the J gene lost 7 bases, with 17 bases spanning the gap. CDR3 nucleotide sequence: TGCGCCAGCAGCCAAGGAGGGGGAGGCCACATAAATGAGCAGTTCTTC. This gives the protein CASSQGGGGHINEQFF.

The V call is TRBV6-1, the J call TRBJ2-7, with 13 bases identical to TRBD2. In germline, CDR1 is MNHNS, CDR2 SASEGT. This CDR3 has 15 residues. The V and J ends lost 6 bases and 7 bases, in that order; junction bases with no gene match: 9. CDR3 in amino acids: CASSQPTSGGSEQYF. The CDR3 DNA is TGTGCCAGCAGCCAACCGACTAGCGGGGGGTCTGAGCAGTACTTC.

V is TRBV30 and J is TRBJ2-7, with D perhaps matching TRBD2 (5 bases). Per germline, CDR1 GTSNPN and CDR2 SVGIG (reference sequence). Trimming stripped 2 bases from V and 0 bases from J, with 8 bases between. The CDR3 loop spans 13 amino acids. CDR3 coding DNA: TGTGCCTGGAGTCGGAGGCGCTCCTACGAGCAGTACTTC. This translates into CAWSRRRSYEQYF.

This chain joins TRBV9 and TRBJ2-1, with D tentatively TRBD2 (6 bases). Trimming took off 0 bases at V and 2 bases at J, with 15 bases between the two ends. This CDR3 region has 17 residues. CDR1 and CDR2 (germline): SGDLS, YYNGEE. The CDR3 loop reads CASSVGGSGFPYNEQFF. The CDR3 coding sequence is TGTGCCAGCAGCGTAGGTGGTAGCGGATTCCCCTACAATGAGCAGTTCTTC.

Only one count was recorded for this clone. The chain recombines TRBV11-2 with TRBJ2-1, with 14 bases fitting TRBD2. The CDR3 runs to 17 residues. V shed 5 bases, J shed 3 bases, and the junction held 6 bases outside the gene matches. Germline assignment: CDR1 SGHAT and CDR2 FQNNGV. In DNA form, the CDR3 reads TGTGCCAGCAGCCCCAGACTAGCGGGGGGGATCTACAATGAGCAGTTCTTC. Amino acids: CASSPRLAGGIYNEQFF.

The chain has TRBV4-3 and TRBJ2-3; D may be TRBD2 (6 bases). CDR1 LGHNA and CDR2 YSLEER come from the germline V gene. V lost 0 bases and J lost 1, with 17 bases in between. There are 18 residues in the CDR3. CDR3: CASSQDYLAASGTDTQYF. The CDR3 nucleotides read TGCGCCAGCAGCCAAGACTATCTTGCGGCTAGCGGCACAGATACGCAGTATTTT.

The chain uses TRBV7-2 and TRBJ1-1; perhaps TRBD1 as D (5 bases). The CDR3 has 14 amino acids. Germline lookup yields CDR1 SGHTA and CDR2 FQGNSA. V lost 5 bases, J lost 8 bases, and 18 bases lay in between. CDR3 sequence: CASSNVLGTEEAFF. The CDR3 DNA reads TGTGCCAGCAGCAACGTCTTGGGGACGGAAGAAGCTTTCTTT.

This clone was observed once. The genes are TRBV19 and TRBJ2-3; no clear D. Germline V gives CDR1 LNHDA, CDR2 SQIVND (reference sequence). CDR3 length equals 11 residues. Trimming took off 7 bases at V and 7 bases at J, with 9 bases between the two ends. This CDR3 reads CASTSANTQYF. The CDR3 coding sequence is TGTGCCAGTACCTCGGCGAATACGCAGTATTTT.

This chain uses TRBV7-2 with TRBJ2-5; possibly TRBD1 for D (5 bases). This CDR3 is built from 14 residues. V shed 1 base and J shed 2 bases, with 8 bases lying between them. Germline V gene lookup returns CDR1 SGHTA and CDR2 FQGNSA. CDR3 sequence: CASSLVRGQETQYF. CDR3 bases: TGTGCCAGCAGCTTAGTAAGGGGTCAAGAGACCCAGTACTTC.